A single T cell receptor (beta chain) is shown here with its context. Its antigen is not known. The sample is drawn from a study of PD-1 blockade in classical Hodgkin lymphoma. Overall study: A 3 mg/kg intravenous dose of nivolumab was received by patients every 2 weeks.

Generated by immunoSEQ multiplex PCR, the TCRdb table keeps only in-frame clones and is missing some. The sample lists fewer than 35,000 clones; 84% were seen once. Stated time point: cycle 4 day 1 (C4D1), after less than 7 weeks of nivolumab. Each patient experienced a relapse that followed autologous stem cell transplantation, and brentuximab vedotin exposure varied. The authors purified CD4+ T cells from thawed PBMCs by magnetic negative selection. Broader study findings: According to reports, newly diagnosed patients had lower baseline TCR diversity than healthy donors, and relapsed/refractory patients had lower baseline TCR diversity still.

Sequenced material: CD4+ T cells from blood, taken before the fourth cycle of nivolumab. The clonotype originates from a human donor with classical Hodgkin lymphoma.

The CDR3 DNA is TGCGCCAGCAGCCAAGAGTTATTAGCGTCGGACACCATATATTTT. Translated, it gives CASSQELLASDTIYF. The genes are TRBV4-3 and TRBJ1-3; D not resolved. The CDR3 is 15 residues long. V gave up 0 bases and J gave up 8 bases, with 14 bases separating them. Germline CDR1 LGHNA, CDR2 YSLEER.